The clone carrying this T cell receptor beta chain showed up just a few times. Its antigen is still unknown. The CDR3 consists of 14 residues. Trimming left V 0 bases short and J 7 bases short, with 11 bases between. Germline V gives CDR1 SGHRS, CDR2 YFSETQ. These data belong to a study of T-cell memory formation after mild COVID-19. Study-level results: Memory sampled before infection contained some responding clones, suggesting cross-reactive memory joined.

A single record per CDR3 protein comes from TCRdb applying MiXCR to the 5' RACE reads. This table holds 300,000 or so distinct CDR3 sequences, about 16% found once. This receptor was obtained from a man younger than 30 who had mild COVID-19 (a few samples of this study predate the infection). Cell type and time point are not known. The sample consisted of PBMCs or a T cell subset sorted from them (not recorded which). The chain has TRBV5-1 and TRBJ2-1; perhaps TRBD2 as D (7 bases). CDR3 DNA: TGCGCCAGCAGCTTGGTACGGGGGGCAAATGAGCAGTTCTTC. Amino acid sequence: CASSLVRGANEQFF.